The 3 T cell receptor beta chains given below trace back to one sample, sequenced in a study of CD8 T cells in ankylosing spondylitis (dated by TCRdb to the late 2010s). The library was generated by 5' RACE. TCRdb names Illumina HiSeq 2500 as the instrument used. The public reads were run again by TCRdb, first through fastp at Q25 and then through MiXCR, and only productive beta chains were kept. Entries are consolidated by CDR3 protein sequence, retaining the most common genes and DNA. A total of just over 150,000 distinct CDR3 sequences appear in this sample, around 18% of them only once. Jointly, the top ten make up under 9% of the sample. Specimen: blood, either unsorted or a sorted T cell fraction (not recorded which). The receptors come from a male donor with ankylosing spondylitis or in good health (not recorded which).

This clonotype came up many times. V is TRBV5-1 and J is TRBJ2-2; D is possibly TRBD1 (5 bases). The CDR3 contains 16 residues. Per germline, CDR1 SGHRS and CDR2 YFSETQ. V was cut by 2 bases and J by 6 bases, with 17 bases left in between. The DNA of the CDR3 is TGCGCCAGCAGCTTCCTTCAGGGTCTGGCGGCCGGGGAGCTGTTTTTT. Translated: CASSFLQGLAAGELFF.

This chain joins TRBV10-3 and TRBJ2-1; D gene unclear. This CDR3 is 13 amino acids long. Trimming removed 2 bases from V and 9 bases from J, with 11 bases in between. From germline, CDR1 is ENHRY and CDR2 SYGVKD. DNA for the CDR3: TGTGCCATCAGTGAGCAGGCTTCGGTTGAGCAGTTCTTC. Its protein product is CAISEQASVEQFF.

This clonotype was observed many times. This rearrangement joins TRBV5-1 to TRBJ2-1, with unresolved D. The germline V gene has CDR1 SGHRS and CDR2 YFSETQ. CDR3 size: 12 residues. Trimming took 4 bases from V and 3 from J, leaving 5 bases between them. CDR3 sequence reads: CASSSLYNEQFF. The DNA of the CDR3 is TGCGCCAGCAGCAGCCTCTACAATGAGCAGTTCTTC.